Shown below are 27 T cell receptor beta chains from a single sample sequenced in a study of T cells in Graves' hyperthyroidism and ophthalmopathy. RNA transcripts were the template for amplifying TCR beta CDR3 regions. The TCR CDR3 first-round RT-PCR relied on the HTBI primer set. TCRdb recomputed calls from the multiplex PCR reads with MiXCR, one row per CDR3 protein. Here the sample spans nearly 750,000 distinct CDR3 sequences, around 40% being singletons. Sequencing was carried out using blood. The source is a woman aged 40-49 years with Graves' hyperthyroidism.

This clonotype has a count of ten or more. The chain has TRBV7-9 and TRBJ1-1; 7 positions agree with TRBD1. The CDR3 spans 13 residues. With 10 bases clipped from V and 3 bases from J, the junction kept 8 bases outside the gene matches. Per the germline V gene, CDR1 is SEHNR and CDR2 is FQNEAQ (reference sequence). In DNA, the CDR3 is TGTGCCACCATCAGGGGGTCGGACACTGAAGCTTTCTTT. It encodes CATIRGSDTEAFF. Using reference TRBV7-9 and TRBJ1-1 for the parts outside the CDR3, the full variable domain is DTGVSQNPRHKITKRGQNVTFRCDPISEHNRLYWYRQTLGQGPEFLTYFQNEAQLEKSRLLSDRFSAERPKGSFSTLEIQRTEQGDSAMYLCATIRGSDTEAFFGQGTRLTVV.

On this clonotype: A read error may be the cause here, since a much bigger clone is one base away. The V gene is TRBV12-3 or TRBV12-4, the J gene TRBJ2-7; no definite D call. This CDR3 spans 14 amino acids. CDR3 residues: CASSARVGSYAQYF. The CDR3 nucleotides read TGTGCCAGCAGCGCTCGGGTGGGCTCCTACGCGCAGTACTTC.

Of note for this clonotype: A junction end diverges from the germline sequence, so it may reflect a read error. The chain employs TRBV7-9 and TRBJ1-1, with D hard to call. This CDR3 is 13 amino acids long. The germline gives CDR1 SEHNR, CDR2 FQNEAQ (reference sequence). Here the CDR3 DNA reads TGTTCCAGCAGCTTATTTTCTGCCACTGAAGCTTTCTTT. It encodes CSSSLFSATEAFF.

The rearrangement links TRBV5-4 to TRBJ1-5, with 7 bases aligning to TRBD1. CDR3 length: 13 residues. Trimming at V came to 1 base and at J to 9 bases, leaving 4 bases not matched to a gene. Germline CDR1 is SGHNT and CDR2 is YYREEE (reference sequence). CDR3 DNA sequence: TGTGCCAGCAGCTTGAGCAGGGGGGGGCCCCAGCATTTT. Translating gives CASSLSRGGPQHF.

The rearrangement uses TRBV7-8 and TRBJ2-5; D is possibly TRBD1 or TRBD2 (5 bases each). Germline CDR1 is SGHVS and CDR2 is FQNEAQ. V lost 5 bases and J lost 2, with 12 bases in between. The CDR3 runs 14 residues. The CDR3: CASSQVGRQETQYF. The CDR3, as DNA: TGTGCCAGCAGCCAAGTGGGACGGCAAGAGACCCAGTACTTC.

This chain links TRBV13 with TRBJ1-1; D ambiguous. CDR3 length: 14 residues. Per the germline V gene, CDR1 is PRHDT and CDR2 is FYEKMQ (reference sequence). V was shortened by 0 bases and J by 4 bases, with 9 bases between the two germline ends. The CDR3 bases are TGTGCCAGCAGCTTAGGGTGGGGAAGCACTGAAGCTTTCTTT. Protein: CASSLGWGSTEAFF. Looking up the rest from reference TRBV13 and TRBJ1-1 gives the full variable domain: AAGVIQSPRHLIKEKRETATLKCYPIPRHDTVYWYQQGPGQDPQFLISFYEKMQSDKGSIPDRFSAQQFSDYHSELNMSSLELGDSALYFCASSLGWGSTEAFFGQGTRLTVV.

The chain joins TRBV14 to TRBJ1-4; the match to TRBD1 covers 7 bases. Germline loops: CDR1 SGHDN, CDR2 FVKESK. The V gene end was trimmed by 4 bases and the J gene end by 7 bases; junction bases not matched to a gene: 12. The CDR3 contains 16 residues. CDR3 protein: CASSPSPGQSGEKLFF. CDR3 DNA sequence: TGTGCCAGCAGCCCGTCACCGGGACAGTCAGGTGAAAAACTGTTTTTT. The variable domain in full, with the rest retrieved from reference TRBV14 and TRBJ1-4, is EAGVTQFPSHSVIEKGQTVTLRCDPISGHDNLYWYRRVMGKEIKFLLHFVKESKQDESGMPNNRFLAERTGGTYSTLKVQPAELEDSGVYFCASSPSPGQSGEKLFFGSGTQLSVL.

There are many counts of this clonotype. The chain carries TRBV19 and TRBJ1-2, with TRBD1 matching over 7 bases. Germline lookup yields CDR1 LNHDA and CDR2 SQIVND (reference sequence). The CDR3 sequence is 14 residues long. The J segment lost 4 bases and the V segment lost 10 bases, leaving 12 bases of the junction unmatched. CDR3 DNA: TGTGCCACCCGAACAGGGGCCCTTAGCTATGGCTACACCTTC. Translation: CATRTGALSYGYTF.

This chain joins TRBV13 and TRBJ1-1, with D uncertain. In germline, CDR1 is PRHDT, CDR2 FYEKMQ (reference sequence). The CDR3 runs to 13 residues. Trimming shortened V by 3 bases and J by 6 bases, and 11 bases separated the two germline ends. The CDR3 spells CASSLGVTPEAFF. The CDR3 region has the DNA TGTGCCAGCAGCTTGGGTGTGACCCCTGAAGCTTTCTTT.

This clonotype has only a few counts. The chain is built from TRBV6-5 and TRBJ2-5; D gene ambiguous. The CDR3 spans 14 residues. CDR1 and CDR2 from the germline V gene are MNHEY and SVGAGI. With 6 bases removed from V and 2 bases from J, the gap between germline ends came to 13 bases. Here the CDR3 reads CASRRTSLQETQYF. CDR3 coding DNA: TGTGCCAGCAGGAGGACGTCCCTACAAGAGACCCAGTACTTC.

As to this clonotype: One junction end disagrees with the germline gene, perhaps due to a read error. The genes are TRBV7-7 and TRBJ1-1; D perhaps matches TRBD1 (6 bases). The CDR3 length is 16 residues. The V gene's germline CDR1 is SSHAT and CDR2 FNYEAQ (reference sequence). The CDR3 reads CASSPHRAPMNAEAFF. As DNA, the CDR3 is TGTGCTAGCAGCCCCCACAGGGCTCCCATGAACGCTGAAGCTTTCTTT.

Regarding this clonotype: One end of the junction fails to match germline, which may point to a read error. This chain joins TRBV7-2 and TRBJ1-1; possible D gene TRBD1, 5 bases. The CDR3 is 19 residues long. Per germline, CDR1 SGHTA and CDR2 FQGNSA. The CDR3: CASSPLTRQREVAYTEAFF. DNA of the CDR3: TGCGCCAGCAGCCCCCTTACGAGACAGAGGGAAGTGGCCTACACTGAAGCTTTCTTT.

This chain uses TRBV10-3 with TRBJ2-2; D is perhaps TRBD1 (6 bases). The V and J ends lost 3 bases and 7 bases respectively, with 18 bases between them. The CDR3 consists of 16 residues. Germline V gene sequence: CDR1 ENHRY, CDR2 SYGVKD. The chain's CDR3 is CAISDPGTPGDGELFF. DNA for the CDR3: TGTGCCATCAGTGACCCCGGGACGCCAGGGGACGGGGAGCTGTTTTTT.

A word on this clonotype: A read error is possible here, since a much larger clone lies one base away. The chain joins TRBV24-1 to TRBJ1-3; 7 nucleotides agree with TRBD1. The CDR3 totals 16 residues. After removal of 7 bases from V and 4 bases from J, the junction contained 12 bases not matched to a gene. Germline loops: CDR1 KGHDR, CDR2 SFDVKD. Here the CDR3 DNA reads TGTGCCACCAGCGATCAGGGACAGTGGGACGGAAACACCATATATTTT. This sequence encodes CATSDQGQWDGNTIYF.

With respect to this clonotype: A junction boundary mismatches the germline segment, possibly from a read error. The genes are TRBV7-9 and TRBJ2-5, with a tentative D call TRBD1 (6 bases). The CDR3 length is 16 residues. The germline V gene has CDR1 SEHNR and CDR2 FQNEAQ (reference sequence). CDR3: CAGSLGGTPYQETQYF. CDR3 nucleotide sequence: TGTGCCGGCAGCTTAGGTGGGACACCGTACCAAGAGACCCAGTACTTC.

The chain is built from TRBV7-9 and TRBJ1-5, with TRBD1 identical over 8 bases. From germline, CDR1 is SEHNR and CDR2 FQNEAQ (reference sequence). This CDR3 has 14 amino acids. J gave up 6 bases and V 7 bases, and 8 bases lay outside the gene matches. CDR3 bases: TGTGCCAGCACCGCGGGACAGGAAAGTCAGCCCCAGCATTTT. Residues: CASTAGQESQPQHF.

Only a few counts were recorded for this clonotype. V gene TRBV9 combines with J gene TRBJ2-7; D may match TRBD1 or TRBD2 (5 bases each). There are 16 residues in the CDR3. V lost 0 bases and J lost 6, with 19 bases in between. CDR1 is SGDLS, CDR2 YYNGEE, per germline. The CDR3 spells CASSVAGDPPNGEQYF. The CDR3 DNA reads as TGTGCCAGCAGCGTAGCTGGGGACCCCCCGAACGGCGAGCAGTACTTC.

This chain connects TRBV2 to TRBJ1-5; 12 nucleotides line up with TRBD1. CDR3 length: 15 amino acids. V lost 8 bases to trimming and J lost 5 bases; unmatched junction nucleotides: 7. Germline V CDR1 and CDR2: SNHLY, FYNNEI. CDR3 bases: TGTGCCAGCGCGGGGGGACAGGGGGCAGATCAGCCCCAGCATTTT. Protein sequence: CASAGGQGADQPQHF.

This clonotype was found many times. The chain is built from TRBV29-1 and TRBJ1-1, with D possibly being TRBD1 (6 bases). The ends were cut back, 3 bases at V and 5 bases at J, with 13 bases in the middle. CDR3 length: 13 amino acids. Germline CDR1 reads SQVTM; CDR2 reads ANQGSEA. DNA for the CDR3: TGCAGCGTTGATAAGGGGGTGGTTACTGAAGCTTTCTTT. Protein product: CSVDKGVVTEAFF.

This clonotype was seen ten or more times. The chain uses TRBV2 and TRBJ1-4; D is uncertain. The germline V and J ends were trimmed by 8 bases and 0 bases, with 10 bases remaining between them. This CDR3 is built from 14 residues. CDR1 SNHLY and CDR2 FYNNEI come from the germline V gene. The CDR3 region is CASGSGATNEKLFF. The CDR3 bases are TGTGCCAGCGGTTCGGGAGCAACTAATGAAAAACTGTTTTTT. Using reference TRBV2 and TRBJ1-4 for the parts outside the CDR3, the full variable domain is EPEVTQTPSHQVTQMGQEVILRCVPISNHLYFYWYRQILGQKVEFLVSFYNNEISEKSEIFDDQFSVERPDGSNFTLKIRSTKLEDSAMYFCASGSGATNEKLFFGSGTQLSVL.

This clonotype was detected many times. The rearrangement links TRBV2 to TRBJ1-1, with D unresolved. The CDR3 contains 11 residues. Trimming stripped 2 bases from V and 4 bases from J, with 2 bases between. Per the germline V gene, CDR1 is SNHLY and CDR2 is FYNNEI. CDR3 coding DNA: TGTGCCAGCAGTGAATTCACTGAAGCTTTCTTT. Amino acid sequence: CASSEFTEAFF.

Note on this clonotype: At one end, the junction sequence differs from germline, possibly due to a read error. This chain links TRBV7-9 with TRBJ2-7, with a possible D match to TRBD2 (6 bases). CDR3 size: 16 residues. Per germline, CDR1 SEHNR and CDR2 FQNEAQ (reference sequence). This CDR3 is CASNLARDSRGYEQYF. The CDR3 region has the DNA TGTGCCAGCAACTTAGCGCGGGACTCGCGAGGCTACGAGCAGTACTTC.

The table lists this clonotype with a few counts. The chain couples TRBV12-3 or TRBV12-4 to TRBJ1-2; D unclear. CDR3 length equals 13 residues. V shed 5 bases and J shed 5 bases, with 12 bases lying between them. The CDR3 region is CASSEDGGYGYTF. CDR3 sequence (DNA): TGTGCCAGCAGTGAGGACGGCGGGTATGGCTACACCTTC.

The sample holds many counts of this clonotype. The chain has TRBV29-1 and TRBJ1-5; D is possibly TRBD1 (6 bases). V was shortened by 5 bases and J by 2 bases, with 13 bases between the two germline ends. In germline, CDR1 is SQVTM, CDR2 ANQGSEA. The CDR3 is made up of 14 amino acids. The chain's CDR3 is CSVQVAGGNQPQHF. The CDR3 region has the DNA TGCAGCGTTCAAGTGGCAGGGGGCAATCAGCCCCAGCATTTT.

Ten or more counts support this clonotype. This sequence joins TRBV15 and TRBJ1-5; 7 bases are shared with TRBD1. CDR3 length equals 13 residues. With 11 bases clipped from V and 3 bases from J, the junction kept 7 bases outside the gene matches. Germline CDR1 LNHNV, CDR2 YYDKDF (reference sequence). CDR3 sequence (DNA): TGTGCCGCCGGACAGGCGGACAATCAGCCCCAGCATTTT. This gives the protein CAAGQADNQPQHF.

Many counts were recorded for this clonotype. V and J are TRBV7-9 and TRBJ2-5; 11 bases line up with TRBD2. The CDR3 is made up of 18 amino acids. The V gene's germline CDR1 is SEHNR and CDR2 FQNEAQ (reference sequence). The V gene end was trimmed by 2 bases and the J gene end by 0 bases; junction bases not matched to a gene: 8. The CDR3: CASSLSGPSGRYQETQYF. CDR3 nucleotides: TGTGCCAGCAGCTTAAGTGGTCCTAGCGGGAGGTACCAAGAGACCCAGTACTTC.

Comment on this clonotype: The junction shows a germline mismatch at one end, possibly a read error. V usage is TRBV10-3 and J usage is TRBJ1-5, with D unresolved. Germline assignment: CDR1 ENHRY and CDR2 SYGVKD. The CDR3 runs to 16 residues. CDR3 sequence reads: CASSEVRAFSNQPQHF. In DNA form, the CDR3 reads TGTGCCAGCAGTGAAGTAAGGGCTTTTAGCAATCAGCCCCAGCATTTT.